These T cell receptor beta chains were read from a single sample in a study of Graves' ophthalmopathy and Graves' hyperthyroidism. Via MiXCR, TCRdb re-called the multiplex PCR reads, giving one row per CDR3 protein. The data hold about 740,000 distinct CDR3 sequences, with approximately 40% observed a single time. Input material: peripheral blood. All receptors come from an adult man with Graves' ophthalmopathy. CDR3s include the opening cysteine and the closing phenylalanine or tryptophan. D genes are given only for firm matches. The size field is filled for only some rows; it gives once, few, many or a size class.

>-|TRBV25-1|TRBJ2-5|TRBD1
TGTGCCAGCAGTTTTTTTAAGGGGGCGGGAGAGACCCAGTACTTC
CASSFFKGAGETQYF
>-|TRBV15|TRBJ1-2|TRBD1
TGTGCCACCAGAAGAGGGGGCGCGAACTATGGCTACACCTTC
CATRRGGANYGYTF
>few|TRBV29-1|TRBJ2-2|TRBD1
TGCAGCGTCCCGTCACGGGACAGCCCCACCACCGGGGAGCTGTTTTTT
CSVPSRDSPTTGELFF
>-|TRBV20-1|TRBJ1-5|-
TGCAGTGCTAGAGTTGGAAACAGGGATCAGCCCCAGCATTTT
CSARVGNRDQPQHF
>-|TRBV2|TRBJ1-1|TRBD1
TGTGCCAGCAGCCCCTCGCCGGGACAGGGGGCCGTTGAAGCTTTCTTT
CASSPSPGQGAVEAFF
>few|TRBV7-2|TRBJ2-7|TRBD1
TGTGCCAGCAGCCAAAGACCGGGACAGACAGGCTACGAGCAGTACTTC
CASSQRPGQTGYEQYF
>-|TRBV5-1|TRBJ1-1|TRBD1
TGCGCCAGCAGCGCAAACTATGGGGGACAGGGGAACACTGAAGCTTTCTTT
CASSANYGGQGNTEAFF
>-|TRBV7-9|TRBJ2-2|-
TGTGCCAGCAGCTCTCAGGGACGGACCGGGGAGCTGTTTTTT
CASSSQGRTGELFF
>-|TRBV25-1|TRBJ2-7|TRBD1
TGTGCCAGCGGGGGACAGGGGGGGGTATACGAGCAGTACTTC
CASGGQGGVYEQYF
>-|TRBV11-1|TRBJ1-5|-
TGTGCCATCAGAGGGGCAGGGGTAAGCAATCAGCCCCAGCATTTT
CAIRGAGVSNQPQHF
>-|TRBV19|TRBJ1-5|-
TGTGCCAGTAGTATTCAGCCAGGCAATCAGCCCCAGCATTTT
CASSIQPGNQPQHF
>few|TRBV19|TRBJ1-6|-
TGTGCCAGTAGTAGCACGGGACTCCAGAGCTCCTATAATTCACCCCTCCACTTT
CASSSTGLQSSYNSPLHF
>many|TRBV20-1|TRBJ1-1|TRBD1
TGCAGTGCTAGGGGACAGGTGCACACTGAAGCTTTCTTT
CSARGQVHTEAFF
>-|TRBV20-1|TRBJ2-7|TRBD2
TGCAGTGCTAGACACTCTAGCGGGAGATATGAGCAGTACTTC
CSARHSSGRYEQYF
>-|TRBV20-1|TRBJ1-1|-
TGCAGTGCTAAAGACTTTACACCGAACACTGAAGCTTTCTTT
CSAKDFTPNTEAFF
>-|TRBV12-3/TRBV12-4|TRBJ2-7|-
TGTGCCAGCAGTTTACTTGGCAGCGCCTACGAGCAGTACTTC
CASSLLGSAYEQYF
>many|TRBV19|TRBJ1-5|-
TGTGCCAGTAGCGTTACAGGGTCTAGCAATCAGCCCCAGCATTTT
CASSVTGSSNQPQHF
>many|TRBV29-1|TRBJ1-1|-
TGCAGCGTTTTACAGGAAAGGGAAGCTTTCTTT
CSVLQEREAFF
>many|TRBV20-1|TRBJ2-7|-
TGCAGTGCTAGTCAGGGGGGAGGCTACGAGCAGTACTTC
CSASQGGGYEQYF
>many|TRBV7-9|TRBJ2-2|-
TGTGCCAGCAGCTTAGCGGGCACCGGGGAGCTGTTTTTT
CASSLAGTGELFF
>many|TRBV10-3|TRBJ2-7|-
TGTGCCATCAGGGACACAGGAGGATTCTACGAGCAGTACTTC
CAIRDTGGFYEQYF
>-|TRBV10-3|TRBJ2-3|TRBD1
TGTGCCATCAGCGATGACGGCCAGGGGGCAGATACGCAGTATTTT
CAISDDGQGADTQYF
>few|TRBV7-9|TRBJ2-5|-
TGTGCCAGCAGCCCGCCGCCCCAGCCGGAGACCCAGTACTTC
CASSPPPQPETQYF
>many|TRBV29-1|TRBJ1-2|-
TGCAGCGTTGCGGGGGGAATTAAGGGCTACACCTTC
CSVAGGIKGYTF
>-|TRBV6-5|TRBJ1-1|-
TGTGCCAGCAATCGAGAAATGAACACTGAAGCTTTCTTT
CASNREMNTEAFF
>-|TRBV11-2|TRBJ2-5|-
TGTGCCAGCAGCCTCATCGGGGAGACCCGGTACTTC
CASSLIGETRYF
>-|TRBV15|TRBJ2-5|-
TGTGCCACCAGCAGAGACAGCACCGGGGAGACCCAGTACTTC
CATSRDSTGETQYF
>-|TRBV25-1|TRBJ2-2|-
TGTGCCAGCAGTACAGACGACGCCGGGGAGCTGTTTTTT
CASSTDDAGELFF
>few|TRBV19|TRBJ2-6|TRBD1
TGTGCCAGTAATGAAAAGCCGGGACAGGGGGCGTCAGGGGCCAACGTCCTGACTTTC
CASNEKPGQGASGANVLTF
>few|TRBV5-8|TRBJ1-2|-
TGTGCCAGCAGCTTGCGACATGACTACACCTTC
CASSLRHDYTF
>-|TRBV10-3|TRBJ2-7|-
TGTGCCAGCCCTAGTGCCAACGAGCAGTACTTC
CASPSANEQYF
>few|TRBV20-1|TRBJ2-7|TRBD1
TGCAGTGCCATAACAGGGGGCCGGAGGGAGCAGTACTTC
CSAITGGRREQYF
>-|TRBV29-1|TRBJ2-7|-
TGCAGCTTTCGTGCCGGGACCTACGAGCAGTACTTC
CSFRAGTYEQYF
>few|TRBV6-1|TRBJ2-6|-
TGTGCCAGCAGTGAACCTCTATGGGGGGCTGGGGCCAACGTCCTGACTTTC
CASSEPLWGAGANVLTF
>once|TRBV18|TRBJ1-6|-
TGTGCCAGCTTAGTCCGGGGTTCACCCCTCCACTTT
CASLVRGSPLHF
>-|TRBV25-1|TRBJ1-1|-
TGTGCCAGCAGCCACTCCCGCGGGGGCACTGAAGCTTTCTTT
CASSHSRGGTEAFF
>-|TRBV19|TRBJ1-5|TRBD1
TGTGCCAGTAGACCCCGGGACAGAGTTAGCAATCAGCCCCAGCATTTT
CASRPRDRVSNQPQHF
>-|TRBV29-1|TRBJ1-6|TRBD1
TGCAGCTACCGGGACAGGGACAATTCACCCCTCCACTTT
CSYRDRDNSPLHF
>-|TRBV20-1|TRBJ2-5|TRBD2
TGCAGTGGTATGGCGGGAGGAGGGGAGACCCAGTACTTC
CSGMAGGGETQYF
>-|TRBV25-1|TRBJ1-2|-
TGTGCCAGCGTTGATGGCCCAGACGGAGTGGAAGGCTACACCTTC
CASVDGPDGVEGYTF
>many|TRBV15|TRBJ1-5|-
TGTGCCACCAGCAGAGATTCACAAAATAGCAATCAGCCCCAGCATTTT
CATSRDSQNSNQPQHF
>few|TRBV16|TRBJ1-1|-
TGTGCCAGCAGCCAATTTCCCAACACCGGGTCCACTGAAGCTTTCTTT
CASSQFPNTGSTEAFF
>-|TRBV10-1|TRBJ2-5|TRBD2
TGCGCCAGCAGAAGCGGGAGTGGGGCCCAGTACTTC
CASRSGSGAQYF
>many|TRBV7-6|TRBJ1-2|-
TGTGCCAGCAGCCCGTTCGAAGTCCCTAACTATGGCTACACCTTC
CASSPFEVPNYGYTF
>many|TRBV11-2|TRBJ1-2|-
TGTGCCAGCAGCGCGTTGACAGGAAAAAACTATGGCTACACCTTC
CASSALTGKNYGYTF
>-|TRBV5-1|TRBJ2-7|TRBD1
TGCGCCAGCAGCCCCTGGATCGACAGGGTGGGGGACTACGAGCAGTACTTC
CASSPWIDRVGDYEQYF
>-|TRBV2|TRBJ2-5|-
TGTGCCACCAGCAGAGAAGTGAGGGGGGCAGGTGTGACCCAGTACTTC
CATSREVRGAGVTQYF
>many|TRBV10-3|TRBJ1-4|-
TGTGCCATCAAAGGGACGGGGGACTCGGAACTGTTTTTT
CAIKGTGDSELFF
>-|TRBV5-5|TRBJ2-7|TRBD1
TGTGCCAGCAGCTTTCTCCAGGGGGCAGGGTACGAGCAGTACTTC
CASSFLQGAGYEQYF
>few|TRBV28|TRBJ1-2|TRBD1
TGTGCCAGCCGGGACAGGGGTGTTGGGGGCTACACCTTC
CASRDRGVGGYTF
>-|TRBV25-1|TRBJ2-2|-
TGTGCCAGCAGTTCCGAGGGGGGCGGAAGGAACACCGGGGAGCTGTTTTTT
CASSSEGGGRNTGELFF
>few|TRBV7-2|TRBJ1-2|-
TGTGCCAGCAGTTACCTAATGACCGATAAATACGGCTACACCTTC
CASSYLMTDKYGYTF
>few|TRBV15|TRBJ2-7|TRBD1
TGTGCCACCAGCAGAGCTCGGCGGCGGGTTGACAGGGGGTTCTACGAGCAGTACTTC
CATSRARRRVDRGFYEQYF